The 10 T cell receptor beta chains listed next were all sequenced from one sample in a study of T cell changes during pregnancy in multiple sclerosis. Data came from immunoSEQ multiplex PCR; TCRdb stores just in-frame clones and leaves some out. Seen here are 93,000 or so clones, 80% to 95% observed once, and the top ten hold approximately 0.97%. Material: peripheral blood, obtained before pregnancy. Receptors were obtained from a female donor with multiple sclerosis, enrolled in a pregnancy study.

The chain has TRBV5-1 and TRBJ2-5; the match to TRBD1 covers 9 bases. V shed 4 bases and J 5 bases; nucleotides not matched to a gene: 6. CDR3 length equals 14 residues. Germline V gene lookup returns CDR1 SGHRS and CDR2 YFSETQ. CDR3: CASSLRDRAETQYF. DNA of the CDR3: TGCGCCAGCAGCCTCCGGGACAGGGCGGAGACCCAGTACTTC.

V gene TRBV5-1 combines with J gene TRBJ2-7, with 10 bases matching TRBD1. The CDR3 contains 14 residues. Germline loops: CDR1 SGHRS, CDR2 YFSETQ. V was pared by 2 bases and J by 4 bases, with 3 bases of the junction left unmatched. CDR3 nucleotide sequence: TGCGCCAGCAGCTTCGACAGGGGGCAATACGAGCAGTACTTC. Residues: CASSFDRGQYEQYF.

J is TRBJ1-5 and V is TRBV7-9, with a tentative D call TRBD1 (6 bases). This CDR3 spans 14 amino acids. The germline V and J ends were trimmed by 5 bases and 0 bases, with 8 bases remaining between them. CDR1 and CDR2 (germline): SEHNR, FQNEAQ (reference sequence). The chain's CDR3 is CASSQGRSNQPQHF. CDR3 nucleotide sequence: TGTGCCAGCAGCCAGGGGCGTAGCAATCAGCCCCAGCATTTT.

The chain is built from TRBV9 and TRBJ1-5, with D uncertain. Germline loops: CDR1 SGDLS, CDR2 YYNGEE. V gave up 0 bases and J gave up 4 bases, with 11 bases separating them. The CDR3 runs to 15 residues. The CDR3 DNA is TGTGCCAGCAGCGTAGGTGACAACCTAAATCAGCCCCAGCATTTT. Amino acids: CASSVGDNLNQPQHF.

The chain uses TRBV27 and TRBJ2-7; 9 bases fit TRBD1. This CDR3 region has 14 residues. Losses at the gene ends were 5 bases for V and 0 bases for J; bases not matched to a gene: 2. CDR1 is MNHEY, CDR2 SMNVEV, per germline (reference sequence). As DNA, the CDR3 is TGTGCCAGCAGTCTGGGACAGGGCTCCTACGAGCAGTACTTC. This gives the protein CASSLGQGSYEQYF.

CDR3 DNA sequence: TGTGCCAGCAGCTTAGCCCCTCTAGCAACCACCGGGGAGCTGTTTTTT. This gives the protein CASSLAPLATTGELFF. This sequence joins TRBV7-3 and TRBJ2-2; perhaps TRBD2 as D (5 bases). The CDR3 is 16 amino acids. The germline CDR1 and CDR2 sequences are SGHTA and FQGTGA. The germline V and J ends were trimmed by 2 bases and 4 bases, with 14 bases remaining between them.

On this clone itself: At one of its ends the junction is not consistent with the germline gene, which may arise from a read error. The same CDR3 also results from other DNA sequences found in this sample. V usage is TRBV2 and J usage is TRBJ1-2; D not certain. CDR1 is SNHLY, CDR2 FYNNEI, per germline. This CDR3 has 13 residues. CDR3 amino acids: CASSQQVNYGYTF. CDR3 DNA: TGCGCCAGCAGTCAGCAGGTTAACTATGGCTACACCTTC.

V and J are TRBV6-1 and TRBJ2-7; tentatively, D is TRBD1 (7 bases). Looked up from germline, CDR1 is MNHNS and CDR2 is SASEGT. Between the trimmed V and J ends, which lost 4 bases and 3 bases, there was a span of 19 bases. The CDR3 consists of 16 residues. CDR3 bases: TGTGCCAGCAGTGGTGGAGGGGGCTGGACTTTCTACGAGCAGTACTTC. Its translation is CASSGGGGWTFYEQYF.

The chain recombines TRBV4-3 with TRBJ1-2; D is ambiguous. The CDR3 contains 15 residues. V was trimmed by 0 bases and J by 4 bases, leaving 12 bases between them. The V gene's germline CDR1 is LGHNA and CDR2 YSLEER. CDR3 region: CASSQDLVQTYGYTF. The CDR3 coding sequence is TGCGCCAGCAGCCAAGATCTGGTACAGACCTATGGCTACACCTTC.

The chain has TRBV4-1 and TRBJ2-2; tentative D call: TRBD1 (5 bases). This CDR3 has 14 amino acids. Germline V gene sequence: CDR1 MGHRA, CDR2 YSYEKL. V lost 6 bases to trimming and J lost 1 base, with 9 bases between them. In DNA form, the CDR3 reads TGCGCCAGCAGAAGGGGCTTGAACACCGGGGAGCTGTTTTTT. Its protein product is CASRRGLNTGELFF.